What follows are 14 T cell receptor beta chains derived from one specimen sequenced in a study of cytomegalovirus exposure and HLA in healthy donors. Assay: immunoSEQ multiplex PCR; the TCRdb copy retains only in-frame clones and omits some. Of about 400,000 clones listed, more than 80% were seen once; the top ten hold 0.83%. Material for sequencing was PBMCs. The receptor set was obtained from a woman between 18 and 29 years old in good health and CMV-seronegative.

The chain recombines TRBV7-9 with TRBJ2-6; the D gene is possibly TRBD1 (5 bases). The V and J ends lost 5 bases and 0 bases respectively, with 8 bases between them. The CDR3 contains 15 residues. Germline V gives CDR1 SEHNR, CDR2 FQNEAQ (reference sequence). DNA for the CDR3: TGTGCCAGCAGCCCCACAGGCTCTGGGGCCAACGTCCTGACTTTC. This translates into CASSPTGSGANVLTF.

V usage is TRBV9 and J usage is TRBJ2-3; 7 bases map to TRBD1. The V gene's germline CDR1 is SGDLS and CDR2 YYNGEE. The CDR3 has 14 residues. The V gene end was trimmed by 0 bases and the J gene end by 5 bases; junction bases not matched to a gene: 3. This CDR3 reads CASSVVAGGDTQYF. The CDR3 DNA reads TGTGCCAGCAGCGTAGTCGCAGGGGGAGATACGCAGTATTTT.

The gene calls are TRBV10-3 and TRBJ2-3; a possible D gene is TRBD1 (7 bases). CDR3 length equals 16 residues. V dropped 2 bases and J dropped 0 bases, with 12 bases sitting between them. Germline CDR1 ENHRY, CDR2 SYGVKD. The CDR3 loop is CAISERTGGSTDTQYF. In DNA, the CDR3 is TGTGCCATCAGTGAGAGGACAGGAGGGAGCACAGATACGCAGTATTTT.

The rearrangement joins TRBV7-9 to TRBJ2-2, with D maybe TRBD1 (5 bases). Trimming pared 10 bases from V and 0 bases from J, leaving 15 bases between. The CDR3 runs to 15 residues. The germline CDR1 and CDR2 sequences are SEHNR and FQNEAQ (reference sequence). CDR3 DNA: TGTGCCATCAACTTAAGGGGCGCGAACACCGGGGAGCTGTTTTTT. Translated: CAINLRGANTGELFF. The whole variable domain, filled in from reference TRBV7-9 and TRBJ2-2, reads DTGVSQNPRHKITKRGQNVTFRCDPISEHNRLYWYRQTLGQGPEFLTYFQNEAQLEKSRLLSDRFSAERPKGSFSTLEIQRTEQGDSAMYLCAINLRGANTGELFFGEGSRLTVL.

This rearrangement joins TRBV28 to TRBJ1-1; perhaps TRBD1 as D (6 bases). The CDR3 length is 13 residues. Between the trimmed V and J ends, which lost 8 bases and 5 bases, there was a span of 15 bases. Germline loops: CDR1 MDHEN, CDR2 SYDVKM. The CDR3 spells CASLGRGLTEAFF. As DNA, the CDR3 is TGTGCCAGCTTGGGTAGGGGGTTGACTGAAGCTTTCTTT.

This chain joins TRBV6-5 and TRBJ2-3, with D perhaps matching TRBD2 (7 bases). CDR3 length equals 15 residues. V lost 6 bases, J lost 2 bases, and 15 bases lay in between. Per germline, CDR1 MNHEY and CDR2 SVGAGI. In DNA form, the CDR3 reads TGTGCCAGCAGCTTGGGGGGGGCTATCACAGATACGCAGTATTTT. It translates to CASSLGGAITDTQYF.

The chain is built from TRBV19 and TRBJ1-4; weak D call: TRBD1 (5 bases). Germline V gene lookup returns CDR1 LNHDA and CDR2 SQIVND (reference sequence). CDR3 length: 15 amino acids. Trimming pared 3 bases from V and 7 bases from J, leaving 15 bases between. The CDR3 loop is CASSITAGKGEKLFF. The DNA for the CDR3 is TGTGCCAGTAGTATCACGGCAGGGAAGGGTGAAAAACTGTTTTTT.

The rearrangement links TRBV6-5 to TRBJ1-3; no firm D call. This CDR3 is 11 amino acids long. The germline V and J ends were trimmed by 8 bases and 2 bases, with 4 bases remaining between them. Per germline, CDR1 MNHEY and CDR2 SVGAGI. Here the CDR3 reads CASSTGNTIYF. The CDR3 nucleotides are TGTGCCAGCTCCACTGGAAACACCATATATTTT.

The chain is built from TRBV30 and TRBJ2-2; a possible D gene is TRBD2 (6 bases). The CDR3 length is 16 residues. V gave up 2 bases and J gave up 0 bases, with 13 bases separating them. In germline, CDR1 is GTSNPN, CDR2 SVGIG (reference sequence). CDR3 bases: TGTGCCTGGAGTCCCGGAGTAGCGGCGAACACCGGGGAGCTGTTTTTT. It is translated as CAWSPGVAANTGELFF.

The genes are TRBV2 and TRBJ2-3, with 7 bases fitting TRBD1. Per the germline V gene, CDR1 is SNHLY and CDR2 is FYNNEI. This CDR3 region has 16 residues. V was clipped by 7 bases and J by 2 bases; unmatched bases: 12. The CDR3 nucleotides read TGTGCCAGCATCGAAGGGGGCCAGAGGAACACAGATACGCAGTATTTT. Protein sequence: CASIEGGQRNTDTQYF.

The chain joins TRBV6-5 to TRBJ1-2; TRBD1 aligns across 7 bases. Germline V CDR1 and CDR2: MNHEY, SVGAGI. After removal of 3 bases from V and 3 bases from J, the junction contained 10 bases not matched to a gene. This CDR3 has 16 amino acids. CDR3 in amino acids: CASSYVKWQGDYGYTF. CDR3 in DNA: TGTGCCAGCAGTTATGTTAAGTGGCAGGGGGACTATGGCTACACCTTC.

This rearrangement joins TRBV2 to TRBJ2-2; 7 nucleotides match TRBD1. The CDR3 loop spans 15 amino acids. The junction had 6 bases not matched to a gene; V was cut back by 5 bases and J by 3 bases. Germline V gene data show CDR1 as SNHLY and CDR2 as FYNNEI. CDR3 region: CASSRGRTDTGELFF. The CDR3 nucleotides are TGTGCCAGCAGTAGGGGGCGTACAGACACCGGGGAGCTGTTTTTT.

J is TRBJ2-1 and V is TRBV15; maybe TRBD1 (6 bases). Trimming took 5 bases from V and 8 from J, leaving 19 bases between them. This CDR3 region has 15 residues. From germline, CDR1 is LNHNV and CDR2 YYDKDF (reference sequence). The CDR3, as DNA: TGTGCCACCAGCGGAAACAGGGCCGCACGGGATGAGCAGTTCTTC. Amino acid sequence: CATSGNRAARDEQFF.

CDR3 loop: CASRGDRGEKLFF. CDR3 DNA: TGTGCCAGCAGGGGGGACAGGGGAGAAAAACTGTTTTTT. The chain links TRBV25-1 to TRBJ1-4, with TRBD1 identical over 10 bases. The germline V gene has CDR1 MGHDK and CDR2 SYGVNS. The CDR3 totals 13 residues. V dropped 6 bases and J dropped 8; count of bases not matched to a gene: 3.